The rows below give T cell receptor beta chains drawn from one sample of a study of blood T cells in healthy people across ages. TCRdb re-called the 5' RACE reads through MiXCR, storing one row per CDR3 protein. The top ten clones hold over 6.5% of a sample with over 1,200,000 distinct CDR3 sequences, around 59% of them seen once. Sequenced material: blood. The receptor set was obtained from a man younger than 30 in good health. CDR3s include the opening cysteine and the closing phenylalanine or tryptophan. A D gene is named only where the DNA matches it firmly. Clone size appears in some rows only: once, few, many, or a class for an expanded clone.

CDR3 DNA	CDR3 protein	V gene	J gene	D gene	clone size
TGCAGCGTTGAAGATGAGGGGCCCCCCCGGCAGTACTTC	CSVEDEGPPRQYF	TRBV29-1	TRBJ2-4	-	-
TGTGCCAGCAGCGACCGGGACACCGGCGGGCAGTACTTC	CASSDRDTGGQYF	TRBV28	TRBJ2-4	-	-
TGTGCCAGCAGCCAGGTAACATTCCACGAGCAGTACTTC	CASSQVTFHEQYF	TRBV14	TRBJ2-7	-	few
TGTGCCAGCAGCCAAAGGGACACAGTCGATGAAAAACTGTTTTTT	CASSQRDTVDEKLFF	TRBV3-1	TRBJ1-4	-	-
TGTGCCAGCAGTTTGCTAGCGGATGCCTACGAGCAGTACTTC	CASSLLADAYEQYF	TRBV12-3/TRBV12-4	TRBJ2-7	TRBD2	few
TGTGCCAGCAGTCCATTATTTGAACACGACTCTGGAAACACCATATATTTT	CASSPLFEHDSGNTIYF	TRBV12-3/TRBV12-4	TRBJ1-3	-	-
TGTGCCAGCAGTAACAGGGACACCCCCGGGGAGACCCAGTACTTC	CASSNRDTPGETQYF	TRBV12-3/TRBV12-4	TRBJ2-5	-	-
TGCGCCAGCAGCCAAGTGGACAGGGGTGGGCAGTTCTTC	CASSQVDRGGQFF	TRBV4-3	TRBJ2-1	TRBD1	few
TGTGCCAGCAGCCTCCTGAGGGCAGGGAAGACCTACGAGCAGTACTTC	CASSLLRAGKTYEQYF	TRBV7-9	TRBJ2-7	-	-
TGTGCCAGCAGTGAGCAGCGGAACAATGAGCAGTTCTTC	CASSEQRNNEQFF	TRBV2	TRBJ2-1	-	-
TGTGCCAGCAGCCCCGGGGGAGGGACTAGCGGGATTGAGACCCAGTACTTC	CASSPGGGTSGIETQYF	TRBV6-1	TRBJ2-5	TRBD2	-
TGTGCCAGCAGTTTATCCATTAGCGGGAACTACAATGAGCAGTTCTTC	CASSLSISGNYNEQFF	TRBV27	TRBJ2-1	TRBD2	-
TGTGCCAGCACGGGACTAGCGGGGGATAACAATGAGCAGTTCTTC	CASTGLAGDNNEQFF	TRBV27	TRBJ2-1	TRBD2	-
TGCAGCACGGGACTAGCGGGAGGCAAGCAGTTCTTC	CSTGLAGGKQFF	TRBV29-1	TRBJ2-1	TRBD2	-
TGCAGCGCAACCCCCCTCGGTAGTCACAATGAGCAGTTCTTC	CSATPLGSHNEQFF	TRBV29-1	TRBJ2-1	-	-
TGCGCCAGCAGTGAGCCGTGGGAGCGTTACAATGAGCAGTTCTTC	CASSEPWERYNEQFF	TRBV10-2	TRBJ2-1	-	once
TGTGCCAGCAGTGTCCGGTCTTGGGGAGATACGCAGTATTTT	CASSVRSWGDTQYF	TRBV2	TRBJ2-3	-	-
TGCAGCGTTGAAGATCTAATTCGTGAGACCCAGTACTTC	CSVEDLIRETQYF	TRBV29-1	TRBJ2-5	-	few
TGTGCCAGCAGCGGATACAGGGGGAACGACGAGCAGTACTTC	CASSGYRGNDEQYF	TRBV7-6	TRBJ2-7	TRBD1	-
TGTGCCAGCAGCTTAGAGGTAGTATACGAGCAGTACTTC	CASSLEVVYEQYF	TRBV11-2	TRBJ2-7	-	few
TGTGCCAGCAGCAGCGAAAAGGCCCCGGAGATAAACCCATCCTACGAGCAGTACTTC	CASSSEKAPEINPSYEQYF	TRBV21-1	TRBJ2-7	-	-
TGCGCCAGCAGCGACGGGACACTAGCGGACAATGAGCAGTACTTC	CASSDGTLADNEQYF	TRBV4-1	TRBJ2-7	TRBD2	-
TGCAGTGCTAAGAGGAGGGTGGTTTACGAGCAGTACTTC	CSAKRRVVYEQYF	TRBV20-1	TRBJ2-7	-	few
TGTGCCAGCAGTTCCTCCCTGGAGACCCAGTACTTC	CASSSSLETQYF	TRBV7-9	TRBJ2-5	-	-
TGTGCCACCAGCAGAGATCCCGGTTTCTCCTACGAGCAGTACTTC	CATSRDPGFSYEQYF	TRBV15	TRBJ2-7	-	-
TGTGCCAGCAGAGGGGACATAGAGACCCAGTACTTC	CASRGDIETQYF	TRBV2	TRBJ2-5	-	once
TGCAGTGCCCAGAGACTAGCGGGGGGAATTTACAATGAGCAGTTCTTC	CSAQRLAGGIYNEQFF	TRBV20-1	TRBJ2-1	TRBD2	few
TGTGCCAGCAGTTACGGTTCTGGGGACGGAGTGTACTTC	CASSYGSGDGVYF	TRBV6-5	TRBJ2-5	-	-
TGTGCCAGCAGTTACACCACGGGACAGCTTAACTATGGCTACACCTTC	CASSYTTGQLNYGYTF	TRBV6-5	TRBJ1-2	TRBD1	few
TGTGCCACCAATAATCAGGGCGTGAGAGAGCAGTACTTC	CATNNQGVREQYF	TRBV24-1	TRBJ2-7	-	-
TGTGCCAGCAGCTTGGGACAGGGGGCGTTAGATACGCAGTATTTT	CASSLGQGALDTQYF	TRBV7-9	TRBJ2-3	TRBD1	few
TGCAGTGGAGAGCACCCTAAGGGGGAGCAGTACTTC	CSGEHPKGEQYF	TRBV20-1	TRBJ2-7	-	-
TGTGCCAGCAGTCCGGGACAGTTCGGGGAAGCTTTCTTT	CASSPGQFGEAFF	TRBV6-6	TRBJ1-1	TRBD1	once
TGCGCCAGCAGTGAGGCCGGACGGGGGGATCCCTACACTGAAGCTTTCTTT	CASSEAGRGDPYTEAFF	TRBV10-1	TRBJ1-1	-	-
TGTGCCAGCAGTCAAGGGACTAGCGGGATCCCAGATACGCAGTATTTT	CASSQGTSGIPDTQYF	TRBV6-6	TRBJ2-3	TRBD2	-
TGCGCCAGCAGCCAAGATCGGTCGAGTGCAGTCAAAGAGACCCAGTACTTC	CASSQDRSSAVKETQYF	TRBV4-1	TRBJ2-5	-	few
TGTGCCAGCAGCTCCCAGTGGGGGATCGCAGATACGCAGTATTTT	CASSSQWGIADTQYF	TRBV7-2	TRBJ2-3	-	-
TGCGCCAGCAGCCCCGCAGGGGATTACGAGCAGTACTTC	CASSPAGDYEQYF	TRBV5-1	TRBJ2-7	-	few
TGTGCCAGCAGCCCTCTGACGGGACACAATGAGCAGTTCTTC	CASSPLTGHNEQFF	TRBV11-2	TRBJ2-1	-	-
TGTGCCAGCAGCCAAGATCCTGGTCCTAACCCTTACGAGCAGTACTTC	CASSQDPGPNPYEQYF	TRBV4-2	TRBJ2-7	-	-
TGCGCCAGCAGCCTCACGATAGCGGGCGGCACAGATACGCAGTATTTT	CASSLTIAGGTDTQYF	TRBV4-1	TRBJ2-3	TRBD2	-
TGTGCCAGCAGCGAAACAGGCCCGGGGCAGTATTTT	CASSETGPGQYF	TRBV6-6	TRBJ2-3	-	few
TGTGCCAGCAGTTCGACGGAGGGAAACACTGAAGCTTTCTTT	CASSSTEGNTEAFF	TRBV12-3/TRBV12-4	TRBJ1-1	-	-
TGTGCCAGCAGCTCCTCAAGTAACAATGAGCAGTTCTTC	CASSSSSNNEQFF	TRBV6-2/TRBV6-3	TRBJ2-1	-	-
TGCGCCAGCAGCCAAGAGTACGAGAACTATGGCTACACCTTC	CASSQEYENYGYTF	TRBV4-1	TRBJ1-2	-	-